This T cell receptor beta chain was sequenced for a study of PD-L1 blockade in urothelial cancer (dated 2017 in TCRdb). Turning to the overall study: All patients started therapy in the mid-2010s and received atezolizumab 1,200 mg intravenously every 3 weeks. About 90% of the 29 patients were identified as males with urothelial cancer of bladder origin, and a prior smoking history was reported by 18 of 29 patients. Patients had an ECOG performance status of 0 or 1 and had received between 0 and 3 prior chemotherapy regimens. Blood samples were analyzed at two time points: 3 weeks after treatment start (second dose) and 6 weeks after treatment start. A median of roughly 140,000 T cells and fewer than 85,000 unique TCRs was obtained from blood samples, and a median clonality of about 0.08 was observed. Somatic, immune and clinical correlates of response to PD-L1 blockade with atezolizumab in urothelial cancer were the focus of an exploratory multi-omic analysis. Pretreatment tumor samples and matched peripheral blood, collected serially before and after atezolizumab treatment, underwent TCR sequencing. Durable clinical benefit meant progression-free survival longer than 6 months, and TCR features were also tested against progression-free and overall survival. In the same patients, pretreatment tumors underwent whole exome sequencing and RNA sequencing in addition to TCR sequencing. Nine patients achieved durable clinical benefit and approximately 20 did not. Around 30 patients had pretreatment blood TCR-seq, some 24 had at least one posttreatment blood collection, and some 24 had tumor TCR-seq. Findings and caveats that apply to the study as a whole: Among patients with durable benefit, tumor-associated TCR clones showed greater expansion in peripheral blood 3 weeks after treatment started (n = 22, p = 0.022). Improved progression-free and overall survival was found to be associated with pretreatment peripheral blood TCR clonality below the median. Because the sample size was small (n ≈ 27) and many exploratory analyses were performed, the results are intended to be hypothesis-generating.

Taken with the paper, the label for time point translates to: pretreatment peripheral blood. The cohort included roughly 29 patients with locally advanced or metastatic urothelial carcinoma who were treated at Memorial Sloan Kettering on a trial protocol. Peripheral blood mononuclear cells were collected pretreatment and during treatment, with between 1 and 8 total time points per patient. The Qiagen DNeasy Blood extraction kit was used to purify genomic DNA from total PBMCs and tumor samples. PBMCs were collected pretreatment and during treatment, and were isolated and stored as previously described. To estimate absolute template abundance from read counts, synthetic TCR analog templates were spiked into each PCR. Using the immunoSEQ assay, TCRbeta CDR3 regions were amplified from genomic DNA with bias-controlled V and J gene primers. Rearranged TCRbeta segments were sequenced at approximately 20X coverage. Under the source paper's analysis protocol: Clustering was used to correct sequencing errors, and CDR3s were annotated against IMGT to assign V, D and J genes. Downstream analyses used only productive TCRbeta rearrangements and left out out-of-frame or stop-codon sequences. Clonality was computed as one minus Shannon entropy normalized by the log of the number of unique productive sequences. Fisher's exact test with Benjamini-Hochberg correction, using a cutoff of adjusted p below 0.01, was how clones that differed between time points or between blood and tumor were identified. TCRdb obtained this table from immuneACCESS and retained in-frame rearrangements with V and J assigned. These tables miss some clones; where compared with another copy, unresolved V genes account for less than half of the shortfall, and the remainder is unexplained. V, J and clone size were drawn from that table, and D and trimming were deduced from the DNA. The sample table holds 70,000 to 100,000 clones, of which 84% were seen once. The ten top clones hold over 2% of the sample.

Note on this clone: Its specific antigen is unknown. Base qualities are not at hand, and no much larger clone is one base apart.

Sample: PBMCs, taken around atezolizumab (anti-PD-L1) treatment. This receptor was obtained from a man aged 60 to 75 with urothelial cancer.

The CDR3 corresponds to CASSYWGDTGELFF. At the DNA level, the sequence is TGTGCCAGCAGCTACTGGGGGGACACCGGGGAGCTGTTTTTT. This sequence uses TRBV7-8 and TRBJ2-2; the best D guess is TRBD2, with 6 bases matching. The junction carries 9 bases between V and J, which are trimmed by 4 bases and 3 bases respectively. The CDR3 has 14 amino acids, counting the end cysteine and phenylalanine. Kept here is only the CDR3 DNA, which spans 42 bases and is read in frame from base 1. CDR1 SGHVS and CDR2 FQNEAQ are derived from the germline V gene.